Below are 19 T cell receptor beta chains sequenced from a single sample in a study of T cell repertoires in ileal Crohn's disease. Using immunoSEQ multiplex PCR, the repertoire was profiled, and TCRdb retains in-frame clones only, with some absent. The table lists 3,000 or so clones, 55% to 75% of them singletons. Sample time point: proximal margin of the surgical specimen (macroscopically non-inflamed). Sequences were obtained from ileal tissue. The source of these receptors is an adult with Crohn's disease.

The V gene is TRBV12-5, the J gene TRBJ2-3; 13 bases are a match to TRBD2. Trimming cost V 6 bases and J 0 bases; bases outside gene matches: 6. CDR3 length equals 17 residues. CDR1 and CDR2 from the germline V gene are LGHNT and FRNRAP. The CDR3 DNA follows: TGTGCTAGTGGCCAGGGACTAGCGGGGTCTAGCACAGATACGCAGTATTTT. Translating it yields CASGQGLAGSSTDTQYF. Drawing the rest from reference TRBV12-5 and TRBJ2-3, the complete variable domain is DARVTQTPRHKVTEMGQEVTMRCQPILGHNTVFWYRQTMMQGLELLAYFRNRAPLDDSGMPKDRFSAEMPDATLATLKIQPSEPRDSAVYFCASGQGLAGSSTDTQYFGPGTRLTVL.

This clone has a handful of counts. CDR3 amino acids: CSARTSGNTGELFF. CDR3 sequence (DNA): TGCAGCGCACGGACTAGCGGGAACACCGGGGAGCTGTTTTTT. The chain combines TRBV29-1 with TRBJ2-2, with 10 nucleotides matching TRBD2. CDR1 and CDR2 from the germline V gene are SQVTM and ANQGSEA. CDR3 size: 14 residues. The V segment lost 7 bases and the J segment 1 base; nucleotides outside the gene matches: 3.

This clone was seen once. The chain uses TRBV6-4 and TRBJ2-1, with TRBD1 identical over 10 bases. In germline, CDR1 is MRHNA, CDR2 SNTAGT. V lost 7 bases, J lost 7 bases, and 13 bases stayed unmatched. The CDR3 covers 16 residues. This chain's CDR3 is CASTDRGRWVGNEQFF. The CDR3 DNA is TGTGCCAGCACCGACAGGGGGCGCTGGGTGGGTAATGAGCAGTTCTTC.

V usage is TRBV15 and J usage is TRBJ1-5, with 7 bases fitting TRBD1. In germline, CDR1 is LNHNV, CDR2 YYDKDF (reference sequence). This CDR3 has 16 residues. With V trimmed by 0 bases and J by 7 bases, 9 bases remained unmatched. The chain's CDR3 is CATSRDLGGGRQPQHF. DNA for the CDR3: TGTGCCACCAGCAGAGATTTAGGAGGGGGCCGGCAGCCCCAGCATTTT. Full variable domain (missing parts from reference TRBV15 and TRBJ1-5): DAMVIQNPRYQVTQFGKPVTLSCSQTLNHNVMYWYQQKSSQAPKLLFHYYDKDFNNEADTPDNFQSRRPNTSFCFLDIRSPGLGDTAMYLCATSRDLGGGRQPQHFGDGTRLSIL.

This clone was observed a handful of times. A junction end diverges from the germline sequence, so it may reflect a read error. This rearrangement joins TRBV7-9 to TRBJ2-6; D not resolved. The CDR3 length is 18 residues. CDR1 and CDR2 (germline): SEHNR, FQNEAQ (reference sequence). CDR3 residues: CASSVTSYLTKSGQRPDF. The DNA of the CDR3 is TGTGCCAGCAGCGTTACATCATACCTGACAAAGTCGGGCCAACGTCCTGACTTC.

V usage is TRBV5-1 and J usage is TRBJ2-1; possibly TRBD2 for D (6 bases). Trimming took 0 bases from V and 5 from J, leaving 12 bases between them. The germline V gene has CDR1 SGHRS and CDR2 YFSETQ. CDR3 length: 15 residues. The CDR3 sequence: CASSLDPAGNNEQFF. Written as DNA, the CDR3 is TGCGCCAGCAGCTTGGATCCAGCGGGCAACAATGAGCAGTTCTTC.

The chain couples TRBV5-1 to TRBJ2-6, with D unclear. With 0 bases removed from V and 0 bases from J, the gap between germline ends came to 13 bases. This CDR3 region has 18 residues. Germline CDR1 is SGHRS and CDR2 is YFSETQ. The CDR3 loop reads CASSLAKGSSSGANVLTF. DNA for the CDR3: TGCGCCAGCAGCTTGGCCAAGGGTTCAAGCTCTGGGGCCAACGTCCTGACTTTC.

The V gene is TRBV14, the J gene TRBJ2-3; D is ambiguous. The germline V and J ends were trimmed by 0 bases and 0 bases, with 13 bases remaining between them. This CDR3 has 17 amino acids. Germline lookup yields CDR1 SGHDN and CDR2 FVKESK. The CDR3 DNA is TGTGCCAGCAGCCAAGATGGTCGAAGAGTTAGCACAGATACGCAGTATTTT. It encodes CASSQDGRRVSTDTQYF. The full variable domain, its missing parts supplied by reference TRBV14 and TRBJ2-3, is EAGVTQFPSHSVIEKGQTVTLRCDPISGHDNLYWYRRVMGKEIKFLLHFVKESKQDESGMPNNRFLAERTGGTYSTLKVQPAELEDSGVYFCASSQDGRRVSTDTQYFGPGTRLTVL.

The chain uses TRBV5-1 and TRBJ1-1, with D unclear. The CDR3 is 13 amino acids. Germline V lookup: CDR1 SGHRS, CDR2 YFSETQ. The ends were cut back, 2 bases at V and 2 bases at J, with 7 bases in the middle. CDR3 protein: CASSLTTNTEAFF. DNA of the CDR3: TGCGCCAGCAGCTTAACAACAAACACTGAAGCTTTCTTT.

This chain joins TRBV18 and TRBJ1-1, with no clear D. V lost 6 bases and J lost 2, with 13 bases in between. From germline, CDR1 is KGHSH and CDR2 LQKENI. The CDR3 totals 14 residues. CDR3 sequence reads: CASSPLAENTEAFF. The CDR3 DNA sequence: TGTGCCAGCTCTCCCCTGGCAGAAAACACTGAAGCTTTCTTT.

This rearrangement joins TRBV19 to TRBJ1-3; 7 bases agree with TRBD1. Germline loops: CDR1 LNHDA, CDR2 SQIVND (reference sequence). The length of the CDR3 is 15 residues. V dropped 5 bases and J dropped 4; count of bases not matched to a gene: 8. In DNA form, the CDR3 reads TGTGCCAGTAGTTCCTCGTGGGACAGAGGAAACACCATATATTTT. Amino acids: CASSSSWDRGNTIYF. The full variable domain, its missing parts supplied by reference TRBV19 and TRBJ1-3, is DGGITQSPKYLFRKEGQNVTLSCEQNLNHDAMYWYRQDPGQGLRLIYYSQIVNDFQKGDIAEGYSVSREKKESFPLTVTSAQKNPTAFYLCASSSSWDRGNTIYFGEGSWLTVV.

Details on this clone: The sample carries other DNA sequences with the same CDR3. The chain links TRBV5-6 to TRBJ1-1, with D possibly being TRBD1 (5 bases). From germline, CDR1 is SGHDT and CDR2 YYEEEE. Between the trimmed V and J ends, which lost 1 base and 1 base, there was a span of 8 bases. The CDR3 is 14 residues long. Here the CDR3 DNA reads TGTGCCAGCAGCTTGCCCGGGGGGAACACTGAAGCTTTCTTT. Protein sequence: CASSLPGGNTEAFF.

The table lists this clone with a count of one. This chain links TRBV9 with TRBJ1-1; D not certain. Germline V gives CDR1 SGDLS, CDR2 YYNGEE. The CDR3 sequence is 13 residues long. Trimming left V 2 bases short and J 4 bases short, with 9 bases between. Here the CDR3 reads CASSVDGGTEAFF. Here the CDR3 DNA reads TGTGCCAGCAGCGTGGACGGCGGCACTGAAGCTTTCTTT.

This chain connects TRBV19 to TRBJ1-1; 9 bases match TRBD1. There are 17 residues in the CDR3. V lost 4 bases to trimming and J lost 4 bases; unmatched junction nucleotides: 13. The V gene's germline CDR1 is LNHDA and CDR2 SQIVND (reference sequence). The CDR3 nucleotides read TGTGCCAGTAGTACCAGGACAGGGGCGAATCCCTCCACTGAAGCTTTCTTT. As protein: CASSTRTGANPSTEAFF.

This clone turned up a few times. A much bigger clone sits one base away, suggesting this may be a read error. This sample includes further DNA sequences coding for the same CDR3. J is TRBJ2-2 and V is TRBV7-7, with unresolved D. The CDR3 extends over 13 amino acids. Germline V CDR1 and CDR2: SSHAT, FNYEAQ (reference sequence). Here the CDR3 DNA reads TGTGCTAGCAGCTTAGGGAACACCGGGGAGCTGTTTTTT. Encoded protein: CASSLGNTGELFF.

On this clone itself: Within the sample, other DNA sequences also encode this same CDR3. This chain's CDR3 is CASSLGGANVLTF. CDR3 nucleotides: TGTGCCAGCAGCTTAGGTGGGGCCAACGTCCTGACTTTC. This sequence joins TRBV11-1 and TRBJ2-6; no clear D gene. The V gene lost 1 base and the J gene lost 3 bases, with 1 base spanning the gap. CDR3 length: 13 amino acids. Germline values: CDR1 SGHAT, CDR2 FQDESV (reference sequence).

This rearrangement joins TRBV11-2 to TRBJ2-7; D uncertain. V shed 5 bases and J shed 3 bases, with 20 bases lying between them. The CDR3 is made up of 16 amino acids. Germline V CDR1 and CDR2: SGHAT, FQNNGV. Here the CDR3 DNA reads TGTGCCAGCAGCGCCCGAGGCCGTTCCACTAACTACGAGCAGTACTTC. Translating gives CASSARGRSTNYEQYF. Looking up the rest from reference TRBV11-2 and TRBJ2-7 gives the full variable domain: EAGVAQSPRYKIIEKRQSVAFWCNPISGHATLYWYQQILGQGPKLLIQFQNNGVVDDSQLPKDRFSAERLKGVDSTLKIQPAKLEDSAVYLCASSARGRSTNYEQYFGPGTRLTVT.

The chain employs TRBV9 and TRBJ2-5, with 9 bases lining up with TRBD2. J gave up 5 bases and V 0 bases, and 5 bases lay outside the gene matches. The CDR3 spans 15 residues. Germline lookup yields CDR1 SGDLS and CDR2 YYNGEE. The chain's CDR3 is CASSVDSGRGETQYF. CDR3 nucleotides: TGTGCCAGCAGCGTAGATAGCGGGAGAGGGGAGACCCAGTACTTC.

The chain combines TRBV11-3 with TRBJ2-1; maybe TRBD2 (6 bases). Trimming took 8 bases from V and 2 from J, leaving 13 bases between them. This CDR3 has 14 amino acids. Germline CDR1 is SGHNT and CDR2 is YENEEA. In DNA form, the CDR3 reads TGTGCCAGCTCACCTGGCGGGACCTACAATGAGCAGTTCTTC. As protein: CASSPGGTYNEQFF. The full variable domain, with the rest looked up from reference TRBV11-3 and TRBJ2-1, is EAGVVQSPRYKIIEKKQPVAFWCNPISGHNTLYWYLQNLGQGPELLIRYENEEAVDDSQLPKDRFSAERLKGVDSTLKIQPAELGDSAVYLCASSPGGTYNEQFFGPGTRLTVL.